The 28 T cell receptor beta chains reported below all come from one sample, sequenced in a study of blood T cell repertoires in COVID-19. Here immunoSEQ multiplex PCR was the method, and the copy in TCRdb shows in-frame clones only, minus some. The table has a few hundred thousand clones, about 90% seen once. The specimen was PBMCs or T cells enriched from blood (not recorded which). The receptor source for this set is a woman aged 25 to 39 who had recovered from COVID-19.

The chain carries TRBV28 and TRBJ2-7; 9 nucleotides line up with TRBD1. The CDR3 covers 15 residues. V dropped 4 bases and J dropped 5; count of bases not matched to a gene: 9. Germline V gives CDR1 MDHEN, CDR2 SYDVKM. The CDR3 sequence: CASSSSGTGIHEQYF. The CDR3 nucleotides read TGTGCCAGCAGTTCCTCCGGGACAGGGATCCACGAGCAGTACTTC.

In its sample, this clone was seen many times. The rearrangement joins TRBV7-9 to TRBJ2-5; 9 positions agree with TRBD1. V gave up 5 bases and J gave up 5 bases; unmatched junction bases: 6. The CDR3 has 14 amino acids. Germline V gene data show CDR1 as SEHNR and CDR2 as FQNEAQ (reference sequence). Here the CDR3 reads CASSPRTGEETQYF. For the CDR3, the DNA is TGTGCCAGCAGCCCTCGGACAGGGGAGGAGACCCAGTACTTC.

The chain uses TRBV14 and TRBJ1-3; TRBD1 might be the D (5 bases). The CDR3 extends over 14 amino acids. CDR1 is SGHDN, CDR2 FVKESK, per germline. V lost 8 bases, J lost 2 bases, and 13 bases lay in between. For the CDR3, the DNA is TGTGCCAGCGGCTTGGGGGGAGCTGGAAACACCATATATTTT. Translated, it gives CASGLGGAGNTIYF.

The chain has TRBV18 and TRBJ2-7; maybe TRBD2 (5 bases). The germline CDR1 and CDR2 sequences are KGHSH and LQKENI. The CDR3 consists of 15 residues. With 2 bases removed from V and 4 bases from J, the gap between germline ends came to 15 bases. CDR3 sequence reads: CASSPASRGTYEQYF. Written as DNA, the CDR3 is TGTGCCAGCTCACCAGCTTCCCGGGGTACTTACGAGCAGTACTTC.

The chain combines TRBV4-1 with TRBJ2-1; 11 nucleotides align to TRBD2. The CDR3 runs 18 residues. Germline loops: CDR1 MGHRA, CDR2 YSYEKL. With 0 bases clipped from V and 8 bases from J, the junction kept 12 bases outside the gene matches. This CDR3 is CASSQDPYLAGGADEQFF. The CDR3 DNA sequence: TGCGCCAGCAGCCAAGACCCCTACCTAGCGGGAGGAGCCGATGAGCAGTTCTTC.

This clone was detected once. The V gene is TRBV30, the J gene TRBJ1-3; D may be TRBD1 (6 bases). The germline gives CDR1 GTSNPN, CDR2 SVGIG (reference sequence). V shed 6 bases and J shed 5 bases, with 14 bases lying between them. The CDR3 is 13 residues long. CDR3 coding DNA: TGTGCCTGCGCCTCAGGGGACAGAAACACCATATATTTT. It specifies CACASGDRNTIYF.

The chain employs TRBV27 and TRBJ2-7; 10 bases map to TRBD1. The CDR3 sequence is 16 residues long. Germline CDR1 reads MNHEY; CDR2 reads SMNVEV (reference sequence). Trimming took 4 bases from V and 3 from J; bases not matched to a gene: 9. The CDR3 protein is CASSSSSGTGVYEQYF. In nucleotides, the CDR3 is TGTGCCAGCAGTTCATCATCCGGGACAGGGGTCTACGAGCAGTACTTC.

The J gene is TRBJ1-2, the V gene TRBV7-3; D not certain. The CDR3 contains 13 residues. Trimming took 3 bases from V and 7 from J, leaving 12 bases between them. The V gene's germline CDR1 is SGHTA and CDR2 FQGTGA. CDR3 amino acids: CASSLEVGRGYTF. The DNA of the CDR3 is TGTGCCAGCAGCTTGGAGGTTGGTCGTGGCTACACCTTC.

In DNA form, the CDR3 reads TGTGCCAGCACCGAGCGGGAGGGGTACGAGCAGTACTTC. It translates to CASTEREGYEQYF. This chain links TRBV7-2 with TRBJ2-7, with TRBD2 matching 10 bases. The trim removed 7 bases at V and 4 bases at J, leaving 4 bases unmatched. CDR1 and CDR2 (germline): SGHTA, FQGNSA. The length of the CDR3 is 13 residues.

The chain combines TRBV11-2 with TRBJ2-7, with D maybe TRBD1 (6 bases). From germline, CDR1 is SGHAT and CDR2 FQNNGV. The length of the CDR3 is 14 residues. V was shortened by 0 bases and J by 6 bases, with 12 bases between the two germline ends. The CDR3 loop is CASSLDNRVREQYF. The DNA for the CDR3 is TGTGCCAGCAGCTTAGATAACAGGGTACGCGAGCAGTACTTC. The variable domain in full, with the rest retrieved from reference TRBV11-2 and TRBJ2-7, is EAGVAQSPRYKIIEKRQSVAFWCNPISGHATLYWYQQILGQGPKLLIQFQNNGVVDDSQLPKDRFSAERLKGVDSTLKIQPAKLEDSAVYLCASSLDNRVREQYFGPGTRLTVT.

The V and J genes are TRBV20-1 and TRBJ1-5, with D maybe TRBD1 (5 bases). Germline CDR1 reads DFQATT; CDR2 reads SNEGSKA (reference sequence). With 3 bases removed from V and 4 bases from J, the gap between germline ends came to 16 bases. The CDR3 is 15 amino acids. The CDR3 DNA is TGCAGTGCTAGTTTATTCGGGGGGTGGAATCAGCCCCAGCATTTT. This encodes CSASLFGGWNQPQHF.

The V gene is TRBV19, the J gene TRBJ1-2; D is uncertain. Trimming cost V 3 bases and J 8 bases, with 19 bases left between them. The CDR3 is 15 residues long. CDR1 and CDR2 from the germline V gene are LNHDA and SQIVND (reference sequence). The CDR3 nucleotides read TGTGCCAGTAGTATCACTCCTATCCCGACGGGGGGCTACACCTTC. Translating gives CASSITPIPTGGYTF.

The chain has TRBV5-6 and TRBJ2-3, with D perhaps TRBD1 (5 bases). The CDR3 covers 14 residues. Germline-derived CDR1 and CDR2 are SGHDT and YYEEEE. Trimming cost V 4 bases and J 4 bases, with 13 bases left between them. The CDR3 coding sequence is TGTGCCAGCAGCCTCGGTGCACAGGCAGATACGCAGTATTTT. Its protein is CASSLGAQADTQYF.

This clone was counted once. The chain joins TRBV6-5 to TRBJ1-1; D not certain. The length of the CDR3 is 15 residues. Germline CDR1 MNHEY, CDR2 SVGAGI. V dropped 6 bases and J dropped 1 base, with 15 bases sitting between them. CDR3 DNA: TGTGCCAGCAGCTCCGGGTCGGCCCAGAACACTGAAGCTTTCTTT. This gives the protein CASSSGSAQNTEAFF.

The genes are TRBV5-5 and TRBJ1-5, with 9 positions matching TRBD1. This CDR3 spans 15 amino acids. V dropped 0 bases and J dropped 6; count of bases not matched to a gene: 4. Germline lookup yields CDR1 SGHKS and CDR2 YYEKEE (reference sequence). Here the CDR3 DNA reads TGTGCCAGCAGCTTGGGGGGACAGGGATCTCAGCCCCAGCATTTT. Its translation: CASSLGGQGSQPQHF.

The rearrangement links TRBV5-4 to TRBJ2-3; tentatively, D is TRBD2 (5 bases). CDR1 is SGHNT and CDR2 is YYREEE in the germline V gene (reference sequence). V was shortened by 0 bases and J by 2 bases, with 10 bases between the two germline ends. The CDR3 length is 15 residues. CDR3 sequence: CASSLGLPITDTQYF. The CDR3 DNA reads as TGTGCCAGCAGCTTGGGACTACCCATCACAGATACGCAGTATTTT.

The genes are TRBV19 and TRBJ1-1, with D maybe TRBD1 (5 bases). Germline V gene data show CDR1 as LNHDA and CDR2 as SQIVND (reference sequence). The V and J ends lost 3 bases and 5 bases respectively, with 16 bases between them. This CDR3 has 15 amino acids. CDR3 region: CASSMSPAGGTEAFF. CDR3 sequence (DNA): TGTGCCAGTAGTATGAGCCCAGCGGGGGGAACTGAAGCTTTCTTT.

This clone was seen just once. V usage is TRBV3-1 (or the pseudogene TRBV3-2) and J usage is TRBJ2-7; no firm D call. Germline V gene sequence: CDR1 LGHDT, CDR2 YNNKEL (reference sequence). The CDR3 runs to 17 residues. The germline V and J ends were trimmed by 1 base and 2 bases, with 18 bases remaining between them. The CDR3 region has the DNA TGTGCCAGCAGCCAAGCCCCCCGCCGGCGGAATCCCTACGAGCAGTACTTC. Encoded protein: CASSQAPRRRNPYEQYF.

Turning to this clone: Other DNA sequences in this sample translate to the same CDR3. V and J are TRBV5-1 and TRBJ2-5; tentative D call: TRBD2 (6 bases). Germline lookup yields CDR1 SGHRS and CDR2 YFSETQ. The V end was cut by 0 bases, the J end by 4 bases, with 10 bases between. The CDR3 length is 14 residues. The CDR3 spells CASSLGGDRETQYF. The DNA of the CDR3 is TGCGCCAGCAGCTTGGGCGGGGATAGAGAGACCCAGTACTTC.

The chain links TRBV3-1 (or the pseudogene TRBV3-2) to TRBJ2-1, with 14 bases fitting TRBD2. This CDR3 is 17 amino acids long. Germline CDR1 reads LGHDT; CDR2 reads YNNKEL (reference sequence). V shed 0 bases and J 8 bases; nucleotides not matched to a gene: 6. This chain's CDR3 is CASSQDFGTSGRHEQFF. Here the CDR3 DNA reads TGTGCCAGCAGCCAAGATTTTGGGACTAGCGGGAGACATGAGCAGTTCTTC.

The chain recombines TRBV6-9 with TRBJ1-1; 7 nucleotides line up with TRBD1. The V gene's germline CDR1 is MNHGY and CDR2 SVAAGI. V lost 0 bases and J lost 3; bases outside the gene matches: 19. CDR3 length: 20 amino acids. The CDR3 nucleotides are TGTGCCAGCAGTTATTCTCCACATGAGCAGGGGGGTTGGGGACACACTGAAGCTTTCTTT. Translating gives CASSYSPHEQGGWGHTEAFF.

This chain connects TRBV19 to TRBJ2-5; 7 positions match TRBD2. Germline-derived CDR1 and CDR2 are LNHDA and SQIVND (reference sequence). The CDR3 is made up of 13 amino acids. V lost 7 bases and J lost 5; bases outside the gene matches: 7. The CDR3: CASTPGGGETQYF. CDR3 in DNA: TGTGCCAGTACTCCGGGGGGTGGGGAGACCCAGTACTTC. Full variable domain (outside the CDR3, taken from reference TRBV19 and TRBJ2-5): DGGITQSPKYLFRKEGQNVTLSCEQNLNHDAMYWYRQDPGQGLRLIYYSQIVNDFQKGDIAEGYSVSREKKESFPLTVTSAQKNPTAFYLCASTPGGGETQYFGPGTRLLVL.

The V and J genes are TRBV5-1 and TRBJ1-4; D gene ambiguous. With 3 bases removed from V and 4 bases from J, the gap between germline ends came to 13 bases. The length of the CDR3 is 15 residues. Germline V gene sequence: CDR1 SGHRS, CDR2 YFSETQ. CDR3 sequence: CASSSSGSNNEKLFF. The CDR3 DNA reads as TGCGCCAGCAGCTCCTCCGGGAGCAATAATGAAAAACTGTTTTTT.

The gene calls are TRBV5-4 and TRBJ2-1, with TRBD2 matching over 9 bases. The CDR3 loop spans 17 amino acids. The junction had 6 bases not matched to a gene; V was cut back by 0 bases and J by 2 bases. Germline-derived CDR1 and CDR2 are SGHNT and YYREEE (reference sequence). The DNA of the CDR3 is TGTGCCAGCAGCTTGGTCCGGACTAGCGATACCTACAATGAGCAGTTCTTC. Amino acids: CASSLVRTSDTYNEQFF.

This clone has a single count. The rearrangement links TRBV5-5 to TRBJ2-7; 7 nucleotides agree with TRBD1. The CDR3 covers 13 residues. From germline, CDR1 is SGHKS and CDR2 YYEKEE (reference sequence). The ends lost 4 bases at V and 3 bases at J; junction bases unmatched: 4. The CDR3 sequence is CASSRQGFYEQYF. CDR3 nucleotides: TGTGCCAGCAGCCGACAGGGATTCTACGAGCAGTACTTC.

J is TRBJ1-4 and V is TRBV30; 7 positions agree with TRBD1. Germline CDR1 and CDR2: GTSNPN and SVGIG (reference sequence). This CDR3 region has 13 residues. V was clipped by 5 bases and J by 5 bases; unmatched bases: 5. Here the CDR3 reads CAWGDSSNEKLFF. CDR3 bases: TGTGCCTGGGGGGACAGTTCGAATGAAAAACTGTTTTTT.

The rearrangement joins TRBV30 to TRBJ1-2; perhaps TRBD1 as D (6 bases). There are 13 residues in the CDR3. CDR1 and CDR2 from the germline V gene are GTSNPN and SVGIG (reference sequence). V was cut by 2 bases and J by 14 bases, with 21 bases left in between. The chain's CDR3 is CAWSLDRPLGETF. DNA for the CDR3: TGTGCCTGGAGTTTAGACAGGCCTCTTGGGGAGACCTTC.

The chain uses TRBV5-5 and TRBJ1-4; unclear D gene. CDR1 and CDR2 (germline): SGHKS, YYEKEE (reference sequence). CDR3 length equals 15 residues. Trimming cost V 4 bases and J 0 bases, with 10 bases left between them. This CDR3 is CASSPLGATNEKLFF. CDR3 sequence (DNA): TGTGCCAGCAGCCCCCTCGGTGCAACTAATGAAAAACTGTTTTTT.